This TCR beta chain stems from a study of CD8 T cells in Susac syndrome. Study context: At the time of blood draw, patients with Susac syndrome were therapy-naive, receiving corticosteroids, or receiving intravenous immunoglobulin alone. Notes on the study in general: In total CD8+ repertoires, roughly 16 Susac-specific public clones were found, and CD8+ TEMRA repertoires had 4 to 6.

TCR beta from blood CD8+ and CD4+ T cells was sequenced. Negative isolation yielded CD4+ and CD8+ T cells, and FACS enriched TEMRA cells. Points on this clonotype: No antigen is known for it.

Random hexamers served to reverse transcribe roughly 0.45 to 1 ug RNA. TCRdb re-analysed the immunoSEQ multiplex PCR reads in MiXCR, keeping a single row per CDR3 protein. Here the sample spans roughly 110,000 distinct CDR3 sequences, around 94% being singletons. Germline CDR1 SGHRS, CDR2 YFSETQ. The CDR3 is 14 amino acids. V was clipped by 3 bases and J by 5 bases; unmatched bases: 7. This TCR was sampled from a human donor with Susac syndrome. Sequencing was performed on CD8+ T cells from PBMCs. The chain combines TRBV5-1 with TRBJ1-1; 7 bases fit TRBD1. The CDR3 sequence: CASSSQTGETEAFF. The CDR3 DNA is TGCGCCAGCAGCTCTCAAACAGGGGAGACTGAAGCTTTCTTT.